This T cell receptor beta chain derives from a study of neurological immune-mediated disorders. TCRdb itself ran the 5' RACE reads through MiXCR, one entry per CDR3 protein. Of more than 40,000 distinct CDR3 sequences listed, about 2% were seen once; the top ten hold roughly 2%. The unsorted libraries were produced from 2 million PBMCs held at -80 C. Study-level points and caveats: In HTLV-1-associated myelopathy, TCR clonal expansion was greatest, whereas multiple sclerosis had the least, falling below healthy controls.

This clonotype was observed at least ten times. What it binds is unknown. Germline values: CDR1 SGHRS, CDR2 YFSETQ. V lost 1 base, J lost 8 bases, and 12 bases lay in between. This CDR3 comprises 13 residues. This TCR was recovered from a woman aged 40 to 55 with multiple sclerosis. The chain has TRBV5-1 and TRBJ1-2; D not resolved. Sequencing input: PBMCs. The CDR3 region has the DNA TGCGCCAGCAGCTTGATGAAGGGAGACGGCTACACCTTC. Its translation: CASSLMKGDGYTF.